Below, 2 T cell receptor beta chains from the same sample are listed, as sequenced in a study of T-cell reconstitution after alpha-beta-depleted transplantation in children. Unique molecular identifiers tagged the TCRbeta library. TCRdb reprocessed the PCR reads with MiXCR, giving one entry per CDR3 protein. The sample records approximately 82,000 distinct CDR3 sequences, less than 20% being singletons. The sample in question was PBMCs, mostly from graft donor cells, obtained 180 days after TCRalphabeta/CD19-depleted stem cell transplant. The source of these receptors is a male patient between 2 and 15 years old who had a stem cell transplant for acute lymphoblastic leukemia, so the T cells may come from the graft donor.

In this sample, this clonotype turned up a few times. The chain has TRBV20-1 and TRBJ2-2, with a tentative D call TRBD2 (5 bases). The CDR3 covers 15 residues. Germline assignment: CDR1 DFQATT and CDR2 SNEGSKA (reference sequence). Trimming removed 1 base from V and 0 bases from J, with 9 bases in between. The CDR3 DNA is TGCAGTGCTAGAGGCTTCGGGACGAACACCGGGGAGCTGTTTTTT. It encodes CSARGFGTNTGELFF.

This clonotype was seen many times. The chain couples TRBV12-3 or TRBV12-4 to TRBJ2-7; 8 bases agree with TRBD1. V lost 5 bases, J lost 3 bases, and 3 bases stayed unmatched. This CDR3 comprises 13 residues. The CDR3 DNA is TGTGCCAGCAGTCCGGGACAGGTCTACGAGCAGTACTTC. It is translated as CASSPGQVYEQYF.